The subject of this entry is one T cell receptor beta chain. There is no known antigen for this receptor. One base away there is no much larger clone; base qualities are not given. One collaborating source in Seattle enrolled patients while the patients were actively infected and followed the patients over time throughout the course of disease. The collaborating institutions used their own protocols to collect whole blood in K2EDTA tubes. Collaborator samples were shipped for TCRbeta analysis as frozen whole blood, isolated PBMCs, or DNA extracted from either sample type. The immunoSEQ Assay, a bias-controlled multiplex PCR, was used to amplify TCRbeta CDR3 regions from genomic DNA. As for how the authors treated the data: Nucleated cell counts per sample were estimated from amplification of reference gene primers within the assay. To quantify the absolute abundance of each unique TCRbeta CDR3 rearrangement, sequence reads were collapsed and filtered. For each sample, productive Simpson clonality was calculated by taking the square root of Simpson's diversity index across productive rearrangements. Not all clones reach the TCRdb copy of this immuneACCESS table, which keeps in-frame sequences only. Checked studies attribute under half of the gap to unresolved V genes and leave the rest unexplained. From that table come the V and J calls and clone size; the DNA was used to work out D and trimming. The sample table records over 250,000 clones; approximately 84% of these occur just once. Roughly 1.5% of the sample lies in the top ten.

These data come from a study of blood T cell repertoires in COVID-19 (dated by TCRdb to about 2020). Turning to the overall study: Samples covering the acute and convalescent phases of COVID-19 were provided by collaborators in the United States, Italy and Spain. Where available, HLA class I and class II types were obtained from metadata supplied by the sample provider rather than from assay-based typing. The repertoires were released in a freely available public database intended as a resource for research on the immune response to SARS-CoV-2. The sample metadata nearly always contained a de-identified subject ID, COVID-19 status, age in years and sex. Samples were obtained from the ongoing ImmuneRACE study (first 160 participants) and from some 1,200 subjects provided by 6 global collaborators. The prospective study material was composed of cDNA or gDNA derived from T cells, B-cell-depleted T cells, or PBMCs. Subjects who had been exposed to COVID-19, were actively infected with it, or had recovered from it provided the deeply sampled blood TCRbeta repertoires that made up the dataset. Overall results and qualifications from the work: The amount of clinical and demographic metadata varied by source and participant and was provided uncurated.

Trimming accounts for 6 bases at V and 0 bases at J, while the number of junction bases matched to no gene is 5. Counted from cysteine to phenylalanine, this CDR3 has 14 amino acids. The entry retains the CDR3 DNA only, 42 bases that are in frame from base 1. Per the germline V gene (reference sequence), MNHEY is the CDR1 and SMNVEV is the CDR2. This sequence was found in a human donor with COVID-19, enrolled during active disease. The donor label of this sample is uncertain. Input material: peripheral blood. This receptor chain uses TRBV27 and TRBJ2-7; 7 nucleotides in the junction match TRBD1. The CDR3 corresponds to CASRPRQGSYEQYF. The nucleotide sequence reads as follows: TGTGCCAGCAGACCCCGACAGGGCTCCTACGAGCAGTACTTC.